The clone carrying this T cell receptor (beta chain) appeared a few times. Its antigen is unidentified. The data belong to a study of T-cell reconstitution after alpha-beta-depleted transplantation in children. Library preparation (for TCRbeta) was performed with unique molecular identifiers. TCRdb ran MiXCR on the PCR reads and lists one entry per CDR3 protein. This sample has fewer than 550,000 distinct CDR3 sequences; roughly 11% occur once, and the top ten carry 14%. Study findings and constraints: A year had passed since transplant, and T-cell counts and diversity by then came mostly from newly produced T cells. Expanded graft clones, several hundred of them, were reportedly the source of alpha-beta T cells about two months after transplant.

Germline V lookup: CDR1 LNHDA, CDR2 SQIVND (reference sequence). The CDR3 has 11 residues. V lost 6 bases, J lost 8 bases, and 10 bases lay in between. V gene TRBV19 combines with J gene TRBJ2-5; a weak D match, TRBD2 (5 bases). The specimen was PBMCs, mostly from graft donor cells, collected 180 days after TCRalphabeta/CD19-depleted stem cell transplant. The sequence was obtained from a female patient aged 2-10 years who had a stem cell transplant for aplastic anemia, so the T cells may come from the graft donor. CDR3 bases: TGTGCCAGTAGGACCCGGGGAACCCAGTACTTC. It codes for CASRTRGTQYF.